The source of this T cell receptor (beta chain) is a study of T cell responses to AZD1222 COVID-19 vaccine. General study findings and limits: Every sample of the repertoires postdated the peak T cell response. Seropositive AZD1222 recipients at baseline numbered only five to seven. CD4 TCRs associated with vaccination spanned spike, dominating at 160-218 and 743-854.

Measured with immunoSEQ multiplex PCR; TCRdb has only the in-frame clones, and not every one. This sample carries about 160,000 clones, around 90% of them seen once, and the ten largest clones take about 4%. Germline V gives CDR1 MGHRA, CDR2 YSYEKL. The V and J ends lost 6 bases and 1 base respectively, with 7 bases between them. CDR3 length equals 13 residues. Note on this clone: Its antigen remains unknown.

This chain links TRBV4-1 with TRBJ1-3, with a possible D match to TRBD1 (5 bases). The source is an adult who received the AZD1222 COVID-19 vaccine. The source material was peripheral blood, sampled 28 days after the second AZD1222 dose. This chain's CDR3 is CASSPGSGNTIYF. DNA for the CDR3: TGCGCCAGCAGTCCAGGGTCTGGAAACACCATATATTTT.